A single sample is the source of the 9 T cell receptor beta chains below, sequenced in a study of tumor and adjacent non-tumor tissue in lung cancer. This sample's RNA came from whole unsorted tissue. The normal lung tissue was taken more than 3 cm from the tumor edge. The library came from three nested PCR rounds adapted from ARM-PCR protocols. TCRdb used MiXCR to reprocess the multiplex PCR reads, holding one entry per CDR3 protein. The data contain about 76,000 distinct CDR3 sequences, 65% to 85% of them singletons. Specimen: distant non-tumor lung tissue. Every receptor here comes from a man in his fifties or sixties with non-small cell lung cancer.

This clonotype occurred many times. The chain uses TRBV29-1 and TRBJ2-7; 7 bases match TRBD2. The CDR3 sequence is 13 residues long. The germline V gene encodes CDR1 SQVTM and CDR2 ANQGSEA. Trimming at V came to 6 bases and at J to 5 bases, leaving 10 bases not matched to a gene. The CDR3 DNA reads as TGCAGCGTGAGGGACTACACTGGCAACGAGCAGTACTTC. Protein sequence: CSVRDYTGNEQYF.

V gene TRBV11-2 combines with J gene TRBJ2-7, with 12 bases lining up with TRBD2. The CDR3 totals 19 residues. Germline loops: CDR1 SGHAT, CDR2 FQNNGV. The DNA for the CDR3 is TGTGCCAGCAGCTTTAGGGCTAGCGGGAGGGCGAGCCTTTACTACGAGCAGTGCGTC. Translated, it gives CASSFRASGRASLYYEQCV.

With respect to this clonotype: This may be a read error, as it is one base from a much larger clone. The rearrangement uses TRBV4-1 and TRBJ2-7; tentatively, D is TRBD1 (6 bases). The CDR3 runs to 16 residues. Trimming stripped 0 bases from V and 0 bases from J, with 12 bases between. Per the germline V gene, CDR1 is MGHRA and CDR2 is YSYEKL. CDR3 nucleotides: TGCGCCAGCAGCCAAGATTTTCCAGGGGTCTCCTACGAGCAGTACTTC. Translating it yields CASSQDFPGVSYEQYF.

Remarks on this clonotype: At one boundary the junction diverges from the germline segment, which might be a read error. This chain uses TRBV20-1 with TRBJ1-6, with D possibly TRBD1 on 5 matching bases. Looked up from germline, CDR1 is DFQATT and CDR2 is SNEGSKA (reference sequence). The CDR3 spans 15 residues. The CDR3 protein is CSARDTGRYNPSLRF. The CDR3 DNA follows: TGCAGTGCTAGAGATACGGGACGGTATAATCCATCTCTCCGCTTT.

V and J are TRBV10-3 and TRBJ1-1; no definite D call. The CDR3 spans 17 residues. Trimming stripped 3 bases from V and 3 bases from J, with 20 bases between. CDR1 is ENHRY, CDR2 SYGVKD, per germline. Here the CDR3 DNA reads TGTGCCATCAGTGACGAGTTCAGCAGAAAAGGCGACACTGAAGCTTTCTTT. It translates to CAISDEFSRKGDTEAFF.

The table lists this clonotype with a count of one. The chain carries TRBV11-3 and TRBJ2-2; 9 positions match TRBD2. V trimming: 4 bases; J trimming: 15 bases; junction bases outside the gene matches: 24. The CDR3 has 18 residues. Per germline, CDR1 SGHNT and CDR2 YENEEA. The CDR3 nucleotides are TGTGCCAGCAGCTCCCGGGGAGCGGGAGGATACGGAGTCGGGGTGTTGTTTTTT. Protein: CASSSRGAGGYGVGVLFF.

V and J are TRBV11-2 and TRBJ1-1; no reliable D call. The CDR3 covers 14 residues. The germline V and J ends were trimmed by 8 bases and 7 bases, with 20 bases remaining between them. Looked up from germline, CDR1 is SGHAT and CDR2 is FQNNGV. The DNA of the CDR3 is TGTGCCAGCGGTTCACACGGACGGCAGAGTGAAGCTTTCTTT. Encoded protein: CASGSHGRQSEAFF. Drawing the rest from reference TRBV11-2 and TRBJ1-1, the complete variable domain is EAGVAQSPRYKIIEKRQSVAFWCNPISGHATLYWYQQILGQGPKLLIQFQNNGVVDDSQLPKDRFSAERLKGVDSTLKIQPAKLEDSAVYLCASGSHGRQSEAFFGQGTRLTVV.

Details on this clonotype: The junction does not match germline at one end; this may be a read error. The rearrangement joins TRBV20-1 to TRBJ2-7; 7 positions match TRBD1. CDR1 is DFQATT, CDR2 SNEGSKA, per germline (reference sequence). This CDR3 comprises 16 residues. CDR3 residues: CSARDDRQGAFYEQYF. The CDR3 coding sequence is TGTAGTGCTAGAGATGATCGACAGGGTGCCTTCTACGAACAGTACTTC.

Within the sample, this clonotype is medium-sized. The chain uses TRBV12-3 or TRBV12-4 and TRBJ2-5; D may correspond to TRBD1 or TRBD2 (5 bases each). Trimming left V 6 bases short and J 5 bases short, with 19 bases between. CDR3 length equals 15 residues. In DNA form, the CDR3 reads TGTGCCAGCAGACGGGACCCCCTAAACACGGAGACCCAGTACTTC. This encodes CASRRDPLNTETQYF.